These T cell receptor beta chains were read from a single sample in a study of blood T cell repertoires in COVID-19. Using immunoSEQ multiplex PCR, the repertoire was profiled, and TCRdb retains in-frame clones only, with some absent. The data show fewer than 400,000 clones, 87% seen once. The source material was PBMCs or T cells enriched from blood (not recorded which). These receptors all stem from a woman in her forties or fifties who had recovered from COVID-19. Each CDR3 is given with its conserved first and last residue. Each record gives: J gene, clone size, V gene, D gene, CDR3 protein, CDR3 DNA. The D gene is left open where the match is weak. Rows may omit the clone size; those that give it use once, few, many or a size class.

j_gene: TRBJ2-5; abundance: -; v_gene: TRBV10-3; d_gene: -; CDR3aa: CAISSGYQETQYF; CDR3nt: TGTGCCATCAGTTCAGGGTACCAAGAGACCCAGTACTTC
j_gene: TRBJ2-1; abundance: -; v_gene: TRBV30; d_gene: TRBD1; CDR3aa: CAWSVGQGVQFF; CDR3nt: TGTGCCTGGAGTGTAGGACAGGGGGTGCAGTTCTTC
j_gene: TRBJ1-5; abundance: -; v_gene: TRBV27; d_gene: TRBD1; CDR3aa: CASGGQGRSPQHF; CDR3nt: TGTGCCAGCGGTGGACAGGGGAGAAGTCCCCAGCATTTT
j_gene: TRBJ2-1; abundance: -; v_gene: TRBV7-2; d_gene: TRBD1; CDR3aa: CARPGQGNNEQFF; CDR3nt: TGTGCCAGGCCGGGACAGGGTAACAATGAGCAGTTCTTC
j_gene: TRBJ1-6; abundance: -; v_gene: TRBV27; d_gene: -; CDR3aa: CASSLSGLQGLSPLHF; CDR3nt: TGTGCCAGCAGTTTAAGTGGCTTACAGGGCCTGTCACCCCTCCACTTT
j_gene: TRBJ1-4; abundance: once; v_gene: TRBV5-6; d_gene: TRBD1; CDR3aa: CASSLLAGGGEKLFF; CDR3nt: TGTGCCAGCAGCTTGTTGGCAGGGGGAGGTGAAAAACTGTTTTTT
j_gene: TRBJ2-2; abundance: -; v_gene: TRBV5-3; d_gene: -; CDR3aa: CARAGKRDKPPGELFF; CDR3nt: TGTGCCAGGGCCGGCAAACGGGACAAACCTCCCGGGGAGCTGTTTTTT
j_gene: TRBJ1-3; abundance: once; v_gene: TRBV18; d_gene: TRBD1; CDR3aa: CASFIRQGAIQNPGNTIYF; CDR3nt: TGTGCCAGCTTTATTCGACAGGGAGCCATCCAAAACCCTGGAAACACCATATATTTT
j_gene: TRBJ1-5; abundance: -; v_gene: TRBV4-1; d_gene: TRBD1; CDR3aa: CASSPRTGGHNQPQHF; CDR3nt: TGCGCCAGCAGCCCCCGGACAGGGGGTCACAATCAGCCCCAGCATTTT
j_gene: TRBJ2-5; abundance: -; v_gene: TRBV29-1; d_gene: TRBD1; CDR3aa: CSAGRGTAPETQYF; CDR3nt: TGCAGCGCAGGAAGGGGGACAGCTCCGGAGACCCAGTACTTC
j_gene: TRBJ2-1; abundance: -; v_gene: TRBV29-1; d_gene: TRBD2; CDR3aa: CSVVRIAGGPSEQFF; CDR3nt: TGCAGCGTTGTGAGGATAGCGGGGGGACCCTCAGAGCAGTTCTTC
j_gene: TRBJ2-1; abundance: -; v_gene: TRBV4-2; d_gene: TRBD1; CDR3aa: CASSPVDRDHEQFF; CDR3nt: TGTGCCAGCAGCCCTGTGGACAGGGACCATGAGCAGTTCTTC
j_gene: TRBJ1-3; abundance: -; v_gene: TRBV5-6; d_gene: -; CDR3aa: CASSLGAGAGNTIYF; CDR3nt: TGTGCCAGCAGCTTGGGGGCAGGGGCTGGAAACACCATATATTTT
j_gene: TRBJ2-1; abundance: -; v_gene: TRBV10-3; d_gene: TRBD2; CDR3aa: CAISPGTSGAEVYNEQFF; CDR3nt: TGTGCCATCAGTCCGGGAACTAGCGGGGCGGAGGTCTACAATGAGCAGTTCTTC
j_gene: TRBJ1-3; abundance: once; v_gene: TRBV28; d_gene: -; CDR3aa: CASLLDSSKNTIYF; CDR3nt: TGTGCCAGCCTGCTGGACAGCTCGAAAAACACCATATATTTT
j_gene: TRBJ1-2; abundance: -; v_gene: TRBV7-8; d_gene: -; CDR3aa: CASSLAIFGTSYGYTF; CDR3nt: TGTGCCAGCAGCTTAGCGATATTTGGCACCTCCTATGGCTACACCTTC
j_gene: TRBJ1-2; abundance: once; v_gene: TRBV5-6; d_gene: -; CDR3aa: CASSRPEGLARTF; CDR3nt: TGTGCCAGCAGCCGTCCGGAGGGACTGGCGAGAACCTTC
j_gene: TRBJ1-6; abundance: -; v_gene: TRBV30; d_gene: TRBD1; CDR3aa: CAWSVLGQIYNSPLHF; CDR3nt: TGTGCCTGGAGTGTACTGGGACAGATCTATAATTCACCCCTCCACTTT
j_gene: TRBJ1-4; abundance: -; v_gene: TRBV7-6; d_gene: TRBD1; CDR3aa: CASSGLTGQNEKLFF; CDR3nt: TGTGCCAGCAGCGGTTTGACAGGGCAAAATGAAAAACTGTTTTTT
j_gene: TRBJ1-6; abundance: -; v_gene: TRBV19; d_gene: TRBD1; CDR3aa: CASSPTGQDFNSPLHF; CDR3nt: TGTGCCAGTAGTCCGACGGGACAGGATTTTAATTCACCCCTCCACTTT
j_gene: TRBJ1-2; abundance: -; v_gene: TRBV24-1; d_gene: -; CDR3aa: CATSGGGNTYGYTF; CDR3nt: TGTGCCACCAGTGGAGGAGGGAATACATATGGCTACACCTTC
j_gene: TRBJ2-5; abundance: -; v_gene: TRBV4-2; d_gene: TRBD2; CDR3aa: CASSQGGSGVGETQYF; CDR3nt: TGTGCCAGCAGCCAAGGAGGGAGCGGGGTTGGGGAGACCCAGTACTTC
j_gene: TRBJ2-7; abundance: once; v_gene: TRBV27; d_gene: -; CDR3aa: CASSFGETYEQYF; CDR3nt: TGTGCCAGCAGTTTCGGAGAAACCTACGAGCAGTACTTC
j_gene: TRBJ1-2; abundance: -; v_gene: TRBV21-1; d_gene: -; CDR3aa: CASSTPSGRDTPVTF; CDR3nt: TGTGCCAGCAGCACACCTTCGGGAAGGGACACTCCGGTAACCTTC
j_gene: TRBJ1-2; abundance: -; v_gene: TRBV19; d_gene: -; CDR3aa: CASSWGLVGGYTF; CDR3nt: TGTGCCAGTAGTTGGGGACTGGTAGGTGGCTACACCTTC
j_gene: TRBJ1-1; abundance: once; v_gene: TRBV13; d_gene: -; CDR3aa: CASSYPENTEAFF; CDR3nt: TGTGCCAGCAGCTACCCAGAGAACACTGAAGCTTTCTTT
j_gene: TRBJ2-1; abundance: -; v_gene: TRBV2; d_gene: -; CDR3aa: CASSENRYNEQFF; CDR3nt: TGTGCCAGCAGTGAAAATCGGTACAATGAGCAGTTCTTC
j_gene: TRBJ2-1; abundance: -; v_gene: TRBV27; d_gene: -; CDR3aa: CASRLETGLSYNEQFF; CDR3nt: TGTGCCAGCAGACTAGAGACCGGATTATCCTACAATGAGCAGTTCTTC
j_gene: TRBJ1-1; abundance: -; v_gene: TRBV7-6; d_gene: -; CDR3aa: CASSSTGMEAFF; CDR3nt: TGTGCCAGCAGTTCCACAGGGATGGAGGCTTTCTTT
j_gene: TRBJ1-2; abundance: -; v_gene: TRBV27; d_gene: -; CDR3aa: CASMGQGNGYTF; CDR3nt: TGTGCCAGCATGGGGCAGGGAAATGGCTACACCTTC
j_gene: TRBJ2-7; abundance: -; v_gene: TRBV5-1; d_gene: TRBD2; CDR3aa: CASSFGSGGQYF; CDR3nt: TGCGCCAGCAGCTTTGGTAGCGGGGGACAGTACTTC
j_gene: TRBJ1-6; abundance: -; v_gene: TRBV7-2; d_gene: TRBD1; CDR3aa: CASSSRTGSNSPLHF; CDR3nt: TGTGCCAGCAGCTCCAGGACAGGGAGCAATTCACCCCTCCACTTT
j_gene: TRBJ1-1; abundance: once; v_gene: TRBV4-1; d_gene: TRBD1; CDR3aa: CASSPGTDRVRVEAFF; CDR3nt: TGCGCCAGCAGCCCCGGAACCGACAGGGTGCGTGTTGAAGCTTTCTTT